This T cell receptor beta chain comes out of a study of OX40 agonist ivuxolimab in advanced cancers. Study-wide context: Dosing consisted of intravenous ivuxolimab at 0.01 to 10 mg/kg every 2 weeks. Recorded diagnoses for dose-escalation patients were hepatocellular carcinoma, melanoma, renal cell or head and neck cancer. Having had anti-PD-1, anti-PD-L1 or anti-CTLA-4 therapy before was allowed, and roughly 40% had some. Study-wide results and limits: Mean expanded clone counts were higher in CD8+ than CD4+ T cells.

V shed 2 bases, J shed 6 bases, and the junction held 11 bases outside the gene matches. The CDR3 runs 17 residues. Germline V gives CDR1 MDHEN, CDR2 SYDVKM. Comments on this clone: The antigen is undetermined.

TCRdb's table, derived via immunoSEQ multiplex PCR, lists solely in-frame clones and lacks some. The sample yields around 84,000 clones, about 80% seen once. The sequencing here drew on CD4+ or CD8+ T cells sorted from blood, taken in a trial of the OX40 agonist ivuxolimab. The TCR was taken from an adult with an advanced solid tumor such as melanoma, head and neck, liver or kidney cancer. This chain connects TRBV28 to TRBJ2-1; 9 bases fit TRBD2. CDR3: CASSLMSRLAGFNEQFF. In DNA, the CDR3 is TGTGCCAGCAGTTTAATGTCACGGCTAGCGGGATTCAATGAGCAGTTCTTC.